Shown below are 11 T cell receptor beta chains from a single sample sequenced in a study of blood T cells in healthy people across ages. The authors ran a second PCR of about 7 to 11 cycles using a sample-barcoded 5' primer and a J-beta primer mix. TCRdb used MiXCR to reprocess the 5' RACE reads, holding one entry per CDR3 protein. The table has hundreds of thousands of distinct CDR3 sequences, approximately 25% seen once. Another study also made use of these data, one on T cells of mothers and their children.

Sequencing used blood. The receptor set was obtained from a boy younger than 18 in good health.

The J gene is TRBJ2-1, the V gene TRBV7-9; D tentatively fits TRBD1 or TRBD2 (6 bases each). Trimming left V 1 base short and J 8 bases short, with 12 bases between. The CDR3 consists of 14 residues. The V gene's germline CDR1 is SEHNR and CDR2 FQNEAQ (reference sequence). The CDR3 loop reads CASSLVGGRYEQFF. For the CDR3, the DNA is TGTGCCAGCAGCTTAGTGGGGGGCAGGTATGAGCAGTTCTTC.

This clonotype was observed a handful of times. V and J are TRBV9 and TRBJ2-3; tentatively, D is TRBD2 (6 bases). The CDR3 consists of 21 residues. Germline V gives CDR1 SGDLS, CDR2 YYNGEE. The germline V and J ends were trimmed by 0 bases and 6 bases, with 32 bases remaining between them. The CDR3 nucleotides are TGTGCCAGCAGCGTAGTTGCCTCGGGGCGGGGCAAATCCTGGATCACGGATACGCAGTATTTT. It is translated as CASSVVASGRGKSWITDTQYF.

This clonotype was seen a handful of times. This sequence joins TRBV28 and TRBJ2-6; 7 nucleotides align to TRBD2. CDR3 length: 20 amino acids. Germline V gene data show CDR1 as MDHEN and CDR2 as SYDVKM. The V segment lost 3 bases and the J segment 2 bases; nucleotides outside the gene matches: 16. CDR3 sequence: CASSFGPGTIPSPGANVLTF. The CDR3 nucleotides are TGTGCCAGCAGTTTCGGGCCCGGGACTATCCCCTCTCCTGGGGCCAACGTCCTGACTTTC.

The gene calls are TRBV20-1 and TRBJ2-1, with 7 bases identical to TRBD1. The ends lost 0 bases at V and 4 bases at J; junction bases unmatched: 15. Germline V CDR1 and CDR2: DFQATT, SNEGSKA (reference sequence). The CDR3 consists of 18 residues. The CDR3 sequence: CSARDLTPGPGGYNEQFF. The CDR3 DNA reads TGCAGTGCTAGAGATCTGACCCCGGGGCCAGGGGGATACAATGAGCAGTTCTTC.

This clonotype was seen more than once but under ten times. The rearrangement links TRBV28 to TRBJ2-2; 7 nucleotides align to TRBD2. The CDR3 has 17 residues. With V trimmed by 5 bases and J by 1 base, 10 bases remained unmatched. Per germline, CDR1 MDHEN and CDR2 SYDVKM. The chain's CDR3 is CASSPSPLAGNTGELFF. DNA for the CDR3: TGTGCCAGCAGTCCTTCCCCATTAGCGGGGAACACCGGGGAGCTGTTTTTT. The full variable domain, completed using reference TRBV28 and TRBJ2-2, is DVKVTQSSRYLVKRTGEKVFLECVQDMDHENMFWYRQDPGLGLRLIYFSYDVKMKEKGDIPEGYSVSREKKERFSLILESASTNQTSMYLCASSPSPLAGNTGELFFGEGSRLTVL.

There are a few counts of this clonotype. V is TRBV5-5 and J is TRBJ1-2; TRBD1 matches at 7 bases. This CDR3 contains 16 residues. V lost 4 bases, J lost 0 bases, and 9 bases stayed unmatched. CDR1 SGHKS and CDR2 YYEKEE come from the germline V gene (reference sequence). The CDR3 loop is CASSTGDSQTNYGYTF. The CDR3 DNA is TGTGCCAGCAGCACAGGGGACAGCCAAACTAACTATGGCTACACCTTC.

The chain uses TRBV5-1 and TRBJ2-5, with D possibly TRBD1 on 6 matching bases. The J call may be incorrect, as the DNA end agrees better with TRBJ2-7. Germline-derived CDR1 and CDR2 are SGHRS and YFSETQ. The CDR3 is 14 amino acids. CDR3 nucleotides: TGCGCCAGCAGCCCCTCGACAGGCGCCTACGAGCAGTACTTC. Translated, it gives CASSPSTGAYEQYF.

CDR3 DNA sequence: TGCGCCAGCAGCCCCTGGTATCTTGGTGATACGCAGTATTTT. It yields the protein CASSPWYLGDTQYF. This chain links TRBV4-1 with TRBJ2-3; D is unresolved. The CDR3 is 14 amino acids. The germline V gene encodes CDR1 MGHRA and CDR2 YSYEKL. The germline V and J ends were trimmed by 4 bases and 6 bases, with 14 bases remaining between them.

This clonotype has just one count. The chain links TRBV20-1 to TRBJ1-1; D call uncertain. The V end was cut by 5 bases, the J end by 0 bases, with 7 bases between. Looked up from germline, CDR1 is DFQATT and CDR2 is SNEGSKA (reference sequence). This CDR3 has 12 amino acids. In DNA, the CDR3 is TGCAGTGCTCCGTTCATGAACACTGAAGCTTTCTTT. Its protein product is CSAPFMNTEAFF.

The CDR3 region is CASSLSDRSYEQYF. Here the CDR3 DNA reads TGTGCCAGCAGCCTCTCGGACAGGTCCTACGAGCAGTACTTC. The V and J genes are TRBV7-9 and TRBJ2-7; TRBD1 aligns across 7 bases. The germline CDR1 and CDR2 sequences are SEHNR and FQNEAQ (reference sequence). CDR3 length: 14 residues. With V trimmed by 5 bases and J by 1 base, 5 bases remained unmatched.

CDR3 in amino acids: CASSPSRGSTSTDTQYF. The CDR3 DNA reads TGTGCCAGCAGCCCCTCTAGAGGATCGACTAGCACAGATACGCAGTATTTT. The rearrangement joins TRBV7-3 to TRBJ2-3; D is undetermined. The germline V and J ends were trimmed by 5 bases and 0 bases, with 18 bases remaining between them. Germline V gene data show CDR1 as SGHTA and CDR2 as FQGTGA. CDR3 length equals 17 residues.